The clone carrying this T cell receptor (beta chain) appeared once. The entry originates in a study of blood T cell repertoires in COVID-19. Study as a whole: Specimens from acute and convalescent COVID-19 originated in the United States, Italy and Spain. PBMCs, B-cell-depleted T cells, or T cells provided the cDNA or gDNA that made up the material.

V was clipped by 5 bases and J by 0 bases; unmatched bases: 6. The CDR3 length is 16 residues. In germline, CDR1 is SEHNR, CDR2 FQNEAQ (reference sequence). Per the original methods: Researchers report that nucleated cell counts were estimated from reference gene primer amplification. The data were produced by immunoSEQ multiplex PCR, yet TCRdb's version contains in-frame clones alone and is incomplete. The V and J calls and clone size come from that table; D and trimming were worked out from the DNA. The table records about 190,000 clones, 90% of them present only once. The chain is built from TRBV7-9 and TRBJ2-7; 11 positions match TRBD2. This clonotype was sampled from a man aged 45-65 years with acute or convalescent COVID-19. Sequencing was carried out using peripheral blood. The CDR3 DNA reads TGTGCCAGCAGCCCAGGGACTAGCGGAGTCTCCTACGAGCAGTACTTC. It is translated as CASSPGTSGVSYEQYF. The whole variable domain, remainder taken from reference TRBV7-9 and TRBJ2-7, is DTGVSQNPRHKITKRGQNVTFRCDPISEHNRLYWYRQTLGQGPEFLTYFQNEAQLEKSRLLSDRFSAERPKGSFSTLEIQRTEQGDSAMYLCASSPGTSGVSYEQYFGPGTRLTVT.